Here is one TCR beta chain with its context. The data were produced by immunoSEQ multiplex PCR, yet TCRdb's version contains in-frame clones alone and is incomplete. The sample records about 660,000 clones, approximately 89% being singletons. This CDR3 has 15 amino acids. The V gene's germline CDR1 is SNHLY and CDR2 FYNNEI. The J segment lost 5 bases and the V segment lost 11 bases, leaving 11 bases of the junction unmatched. This entry comes from a study of shared T cell receptors in the human thymus. The sample was also reused in another study, on human thymus T cells. This second study notes: Healthy Finnish infants undergoing corrective surgery for congenital heart defects were the donors. Resections obtained during corrective heart surgery supplied the thymus tissue. V and J genes seemed to be used with bias in thymic and blood repertoires. Highly overlapping thymic repertoires in unrelated individuals were reported by related research.

The origin of this receptor is a boy in the first two years of life with a congenital heart defect. Sequenced input: thymocytes. This rearrangement joins TRBV2 to TRBJ2-1, with 11 bases lining up with TRBD2. The CDR3 bases are TGTGCCGCCAAAATAGCGGGAGGGACCAACAATGAGCAGTTCTTC. This gives the protein CAAKIAGGTNNEQFF. Full variable domain (remainder filled in from reference TRBV2 and TRBJ2-1): EPEVTQTPSHQVTQMGQEVILRCVPISNHLYFYWYRQILGQKVEFLVSFYNNEISEKSEIFDDQFSVERPDGSNFTLKIRSTKLEDSAMYFCAAKIAGGTNNEQFFGPGTRLTVL.